These 5 T cell receptor beta chains were sequenced from one sample in a study of blood T cells in healthy people across ages. The use of a sample-barcoded 5' primer and a J-beta primer mix characterized a second PCR of 7 to 11 cycles. Each CDR3 protein gets one entry after TCRdb re-called the 5' RACE reads with MiXCR. Here the sample spans roughly 1,500,000 distinct CDR3 sequences, roughly 30% being singletons. The sequencing input was blood. The receptors stem from a woman in her 30s in good health.

This clonotype was picked up a small number of times. V is TRBV5-1 and J is TRBJ2-7, with D unclear. The germline V gene has CDR1 SGHRS and CDR2 YFSETQ. CDR3 length: 18 residues. V was shortened by 1 base and J by 1 base, with 21 bases between the two germline ends. The CDR3 loop reads CASSLFDDSTVTSYEQYF. Written as DNA, the CDR3 is TGCGCCAGCAGCTTGTTCGATGACTCCACTGTCACATCCTACGAGCAGTACTTC.

J is TRBJ2-7 and V is TRBV11-2; no clear D gene. Trimming stripped 0 bases from V and 2 bases from J, with 14 bases between. CDR3 length equals 16 residues. Germline CDR1 and CDR2: SGHAT and FQNNGV. CDR3 bases: TGTGCCAGCAGCTTAGAAGCTGGGAATGGGGCCTACGAGCAGTACTTC. Translated: CASSLEAGNGAYEQYF.

In this sample, this clonotype turned up a few times. The rearrangement joins TRBV5-1 to TRBJ2-7; the D is unclear. Germline V gene data show CDR1 as SGHRS and CDR2 as YFSETQ. The CDR3 has 15 amino acids. V was shortened by 0 bases and J by 2 bases, with 12 bases between the two germline ends. CDR3 region: CASSLASRTAYEQYF. The CDR3 DNA is TGCGCCAGCAGCTTGGCCTCTCGGACGGCCTACGAGCAGTACTTC.

The chain is built from TRBV3-1 and TRBJ2-7; 10 bases line up with TRBD1. Per the germline V gene, CDR1 is LGHDT and CDR2 is YNNKEL (reference sequence). Unmatched junction bases numbered 9, after V lost 4 bases and J lost 6 bases. The CDR3 consists of 15 residues. The CDR3 is CASSPKTGGPSEQYF. The CDR3 coding sequence is TGTGCCAGCAGCCCTAAGACAGGGGGCCCGTCCGAGCAGTACTTC.

V is TRBV6-1 and J is TRBJ1-4; 7 nucleotides align to TRBD1. This CDR3 comprises 18 residues. The trim removed 2 bases at V and 4 bases at J, leaving 13 bases unmatched. In germline, CDR1 is MNHNS, CDR2 SASEGT. The chain's CDR3 is CASSEPNRGGALNEKLFF. DNA for the CDR3: TGTGCCAGCAGTGAACCGAACAGGGGCGGGGCCCTTAATGAAAAACTGTTTTTT.